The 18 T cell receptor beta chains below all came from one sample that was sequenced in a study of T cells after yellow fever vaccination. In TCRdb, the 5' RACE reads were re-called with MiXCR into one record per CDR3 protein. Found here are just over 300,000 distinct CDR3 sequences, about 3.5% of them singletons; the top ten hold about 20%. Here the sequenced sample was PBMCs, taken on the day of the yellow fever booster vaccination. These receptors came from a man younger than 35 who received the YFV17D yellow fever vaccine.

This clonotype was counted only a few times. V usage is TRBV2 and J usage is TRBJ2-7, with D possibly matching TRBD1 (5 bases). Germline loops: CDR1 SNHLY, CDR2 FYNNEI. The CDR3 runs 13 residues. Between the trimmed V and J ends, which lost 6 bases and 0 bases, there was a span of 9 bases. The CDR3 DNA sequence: TGTGCCAGCAGCGCTGACAGCTCCTACGAGCAGTACGTC. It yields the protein CASSADSSYEQYV.

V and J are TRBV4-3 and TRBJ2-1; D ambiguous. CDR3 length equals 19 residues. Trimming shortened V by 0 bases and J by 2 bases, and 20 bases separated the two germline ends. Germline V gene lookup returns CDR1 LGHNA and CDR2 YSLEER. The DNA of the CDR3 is TGCGCCAGCAGCCAAGATTACCGAAATCTCGGGCGGACCTACAATGAGCAGTTCTTC. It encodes CASSQDYRNLGRTYNEQFF.

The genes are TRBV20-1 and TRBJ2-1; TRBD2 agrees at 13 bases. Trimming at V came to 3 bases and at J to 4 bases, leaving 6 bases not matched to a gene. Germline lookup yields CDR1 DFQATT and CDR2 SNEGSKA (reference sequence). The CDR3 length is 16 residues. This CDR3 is CSASWTSGGLYNEQFF. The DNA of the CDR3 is TGCAGTGCTAGTTGGACTAGCGGGGGCCTATACAATGAGCAGTTCTTC.

The DNA of the CDR3 is TGTGCCAGCAGCCCGCAGACTAGCGGGGGTGAGACCCAGTACTTC. This translates into CASSPQTSGGETQYF. V and J are TRBV7-9 and TRBJ2-5; 12 nucleotides align to TRBD2. Germline assignment: CDR1 SEHNR and CDR2 FQNEAQ (reference sequence). V was clipped by 5 bases and J by 5 bases; unmatched bases: 6. This CDR3 is 15 amino acids long.

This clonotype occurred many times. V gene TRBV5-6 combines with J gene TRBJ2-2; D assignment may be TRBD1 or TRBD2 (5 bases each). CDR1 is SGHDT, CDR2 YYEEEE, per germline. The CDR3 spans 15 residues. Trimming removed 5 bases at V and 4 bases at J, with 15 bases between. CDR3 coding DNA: TGTGCCAGCAGTCTGGGACCGGAATCCACCGGGGAGCTGTTTTTT. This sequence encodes CASSLGPESTGELFF.

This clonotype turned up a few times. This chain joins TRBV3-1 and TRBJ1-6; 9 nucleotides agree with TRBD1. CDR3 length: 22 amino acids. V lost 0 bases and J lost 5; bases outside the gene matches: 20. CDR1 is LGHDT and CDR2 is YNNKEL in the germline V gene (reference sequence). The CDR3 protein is CASSQDRPPRGETGGNNSPLHF. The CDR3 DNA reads TGTGCCAGCAGCCAAGATAGACCCCCACGGGGAGAGACAGGGGGAAATAATTCACCCCTCCACTTT.

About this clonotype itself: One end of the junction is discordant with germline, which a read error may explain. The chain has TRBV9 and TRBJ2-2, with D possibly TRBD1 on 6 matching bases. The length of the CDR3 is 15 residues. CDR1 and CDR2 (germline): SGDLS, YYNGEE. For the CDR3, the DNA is TGTGCGAGCAGGGACACTCACTCGAACACCGGGGAGCTGTTTTTT. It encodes CASRDTHSNTGELFF.

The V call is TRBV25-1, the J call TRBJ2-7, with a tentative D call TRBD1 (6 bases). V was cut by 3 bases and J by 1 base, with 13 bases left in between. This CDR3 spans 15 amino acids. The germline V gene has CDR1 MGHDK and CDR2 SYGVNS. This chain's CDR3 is CASSDPLGASYEQYF. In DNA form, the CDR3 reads TGTGCCAGCAGTGACCCCTTGGGGGCGTCCTACGAGCAGTACTTC.

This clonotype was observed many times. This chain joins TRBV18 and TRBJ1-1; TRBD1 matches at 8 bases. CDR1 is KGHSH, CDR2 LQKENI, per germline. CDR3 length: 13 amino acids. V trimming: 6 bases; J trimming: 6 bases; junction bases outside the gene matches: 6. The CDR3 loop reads CASSGTGWAEAFF. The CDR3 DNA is TGTGCCAGCTCGGGGACAGGTTGGGCTGAAGCTTTCTTT.

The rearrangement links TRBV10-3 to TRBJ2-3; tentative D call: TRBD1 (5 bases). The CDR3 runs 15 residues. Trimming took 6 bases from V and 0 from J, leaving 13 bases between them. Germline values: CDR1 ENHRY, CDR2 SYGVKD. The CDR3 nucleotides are TGTGCCATCAGAGCGACAGCATCTAGCACAGATACGCAGTATTTT. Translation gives CAIRATASSTDTQYF.

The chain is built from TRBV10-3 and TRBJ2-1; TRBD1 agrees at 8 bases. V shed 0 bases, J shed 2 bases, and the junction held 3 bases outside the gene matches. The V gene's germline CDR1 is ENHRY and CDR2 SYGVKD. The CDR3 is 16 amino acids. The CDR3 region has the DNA TGTGCCATCAGTGAGTCCGGACAGGGAGCCTACAATGAGCAGTTCTTC. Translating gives CAISESGQGAYNEQFF.

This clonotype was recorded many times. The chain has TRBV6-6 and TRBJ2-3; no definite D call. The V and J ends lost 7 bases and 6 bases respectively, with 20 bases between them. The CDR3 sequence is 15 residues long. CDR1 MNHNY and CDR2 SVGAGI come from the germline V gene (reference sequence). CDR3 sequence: CASTNSASLADTQYF. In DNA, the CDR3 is TGTGCCAGCACCAACTCGGCGAGCCTGGCGGATACGCAGTATTTT.

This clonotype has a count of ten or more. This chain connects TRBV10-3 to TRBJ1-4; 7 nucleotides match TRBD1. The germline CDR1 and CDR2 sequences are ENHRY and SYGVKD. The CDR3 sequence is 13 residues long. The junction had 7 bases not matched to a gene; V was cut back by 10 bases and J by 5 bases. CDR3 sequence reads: CATEDRPNEKLFF. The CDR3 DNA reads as TGTGCCACCGAGGACAGGCCGAATGAAAAACTGTTTTTT.

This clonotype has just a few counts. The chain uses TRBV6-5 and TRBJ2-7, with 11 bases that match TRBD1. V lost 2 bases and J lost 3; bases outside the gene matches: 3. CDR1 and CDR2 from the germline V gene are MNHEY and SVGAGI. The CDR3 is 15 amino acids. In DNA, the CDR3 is TGTGCCAGCAGTTACCCGGGACAGGGGGTCTACGAGCAGTACTTC. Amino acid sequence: CASSYPGQGVYEQYF.

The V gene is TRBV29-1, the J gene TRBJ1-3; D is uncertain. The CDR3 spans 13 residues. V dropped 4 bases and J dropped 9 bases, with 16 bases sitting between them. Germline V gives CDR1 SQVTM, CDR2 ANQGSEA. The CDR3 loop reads CSVVWHPRGTIYF. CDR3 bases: TGCAGCGTTGTATGGCACCCGAGAGGCACCATATATTTT.

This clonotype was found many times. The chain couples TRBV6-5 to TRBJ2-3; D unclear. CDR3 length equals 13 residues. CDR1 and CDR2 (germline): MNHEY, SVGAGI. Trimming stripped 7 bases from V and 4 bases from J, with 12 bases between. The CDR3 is CASTPDAADTQYF. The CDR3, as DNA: TGTGCCAGCACCCCGGACGCCGCAGATACGCAGTATTTT.

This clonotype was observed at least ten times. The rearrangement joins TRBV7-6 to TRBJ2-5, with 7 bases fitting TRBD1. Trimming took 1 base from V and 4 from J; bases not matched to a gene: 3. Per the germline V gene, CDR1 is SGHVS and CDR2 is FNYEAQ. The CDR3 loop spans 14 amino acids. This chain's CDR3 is CASSLEGAGETQYF. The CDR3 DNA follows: TGTGCCAGCAGCTTAGAGGGGGCGGGAGAGACCCAGTACTTC.

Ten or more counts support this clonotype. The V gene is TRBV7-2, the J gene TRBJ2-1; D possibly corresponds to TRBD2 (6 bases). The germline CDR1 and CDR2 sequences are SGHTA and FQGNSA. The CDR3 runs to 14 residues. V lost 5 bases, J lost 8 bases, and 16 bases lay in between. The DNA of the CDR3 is TGTGCCAGCAGCCTTACCGGGGGAATACATGAGCAGTTCTTC. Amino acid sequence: CASSLTGGIHEQFF.